Detailed here is one T cell receptor (beta chain). Its antigen is not identified. The sample belongs to a study of CD8 T cells in ankylosing spondylitis. Findings of the study overall: Existing reports had already noted some motif variants in reactive arthritis synovial fluid and blood. Relatively rare in peripheral blood, disease-linked clones were also CD8+. The study identified a TCR beta motif of several highly homologous variants that appeared characteristic of ankylosing spondylitis blood.

Germline V CDR1 and CDR2: DFQATT, SNEGSKA (reference sequence). The CDR3 contains 14 residues. V lost 5 bases and J lost 5, with 18 bases in between. Libraries of TCR beta came from quantitative 5'-RACE with molecular barcodes. TCRdb re-called the 5' RACE reads with MiXCR, one entry per CDR3 protein. The table has approximately 400,000 distinct CDR3 sequences, approximately 17% seen once. The sequencing input was blood, either unsorted or a sorted T cell fraction (not recorded which). This TCR came from a male donor with ankylosing spondylitis. V is TRBV20-1 and J is TRBJ2-5; either TRBD1 or TRBD2 may fit D (5 bases each). CDR3 amino acids: CSAHRRQGRETQYF. DNA for the CDR3: TGCAGTGCTCACCGGAGGCAGGGCCGGGAGACCCAGTACTTC.